These 11 T cell receptor beta chains originate from one sample sequenced in a study of blood T cell repertoires in COVID-19. Clones were read by immunoSEQ multiplex PCR, and TCRdb kept only the in-frame ones, dropping some. Among around 200,000 clones listed, roughly nine tenths were seen once. Sequencing was done on a sample of peripheral blood. These TCRs come from a woman aged 55-69 years with COVID-19, enrolled during active disease.

This clone was picked up a small number of times. This chain links TRBV27 with TRBJ2-7, with 10 bases lining up with TRBD1. Germline CDR1 is MNHEY and CDR2 is SMNVEV (reference sequence). V lost 2 bases to trimming and J lost 2 bases; unmatched junction nucleotides: 3. The CDR3 contains 15 residues. CDR3: CASSLGTGAAYEQYF. The CDR3 DNA is TGTGCCAGCAGTTTAGGGACAGGGGCCGCCTACGAGCAGTACTTC.

The chain combines TRBV7-2 with TRBJ1-5; TRBD1 aligns across 7 bases. The CDR3 length is 14 residues. J gave up 4 bases and V 5 bases, and 5 bases lay outside the gene matches. Germline values: CDR1 SGHTA, CDR2 FQGNSA. CDR3: CASSPGQRNQPQHF. In nucleotides, the CDR3 is TGTGCCAGCAGCCCGGGACAGCGGAATCAGCCCCAGCATTTT.

The chain is built from TRBV7-2 and TRBJ1-1; no clear D. This CDR3 contains 11 residues. Germline V lookup: CDR1 SGHTA, CDR2 FQGNSA. Trimming cost V 8 bases and J 0 bases, with 4 bases left between them. The CDR3 bases are TGTGCCAGCGCGTTGAACACTGAAGCTTTCTTT. It specifies CASALNTEAFF.

This chain uses TRBV7-3 with TRBJ2-1; 7 nucleotides line up with TRBD2. Per germline, CDR1 SGHTA and CDR2 FQGTGA. J lost 7 bases, V lost 3 bases, and 9 bases had no gene match. There are 15 residues in the CDR3. The chain's CDR3 is CASSLFGGIGNEQFF. CDR3 bases: TGTGCCAGCAGCTTGTTCGGGGGGATTGGTAATGAGCAGTTCTTC.

CDR3 sequence reads: CASSFLGTDNYGYTF. The CDR3 region has the DNA TGTGCCAGCAGCTTCCTCGGGACAGACAACTATGGCTACACCTTC. The chain is built from TRBV7-8 and TRBJ1-2; 7 nucleotides align to TRBD1. V lost 3 bases, J lost 2 bases, and 6 bases stayed unmatched. Germline V CDR1 and CDR2: SGHVS, FQNEAQ. The CDR3 length is 15 residues.

This chain uses TRBV5-1 with TRBJ2-5, with D possibly being TRBD2 (6 bases). Trimming cost V 3 bases and J 3 bases, with 9 bases left between them. CDR1 is SGHRS and CDR2 is YFSETQ in the germline V gene. CDR3 length equals 13 residues. CDR3 sequence: CASSSSEKETQYF. Here the CDR3 DNA reads TGCGCCAGCAGCTCTAGCGAGAAAGAGACCCAGTACTTC. The variable domain in full, with the rest retrieved from reference TRBV5-1 and TRBJ2-5, is KAGVTQTPRYLIKTRGQQVTLSCSPISGHRSVSWYQQTPGQGLQFLFEYFSETQRNKGNFPGRFSGRQFSNSRSEMNVSTLELGDSALYLCASSSSEKETQYFGPGTRLLVL.

This clone was detected once. The chain employs TRBV9 and TRBJ1-2, with 10 bases identical to TRBD1. J gave up 7 bases and V 1 base, and 7 bases lay outside the gene matches. Germline V gene data show CDR1 as SGDLS and CDR2 as YYNGEE. The CDR3 covers 15 residues. The CDR3 DNA sequence: TGTGCCAGCAGCGTAACCAGACAGGGGGCGGGTGGCTACACCTTC. It translates to CASSVTRQGAGGYTF. The whole variable domain, remainder taken from reference TRBV9 and TRBJ1-2, is DSGVTQTPKHLITATGQRVTLRCSPRSGDLSVYWYQQSLDQGLQFLIQYYNGEERAKGNILERFSAQQFPDLHSELNLSSLELGDSALYFCASSVTRQGAGGYTFGSGTRLTVV.

This chain connects TRBV28 to TRBJ2-6, with a weak D call TRBD1 (6 bases). Germline V gene sequence: CDR1 MDHEN, CDR2 SYDVKM. There are 16 residues in the CDR3. Trimming took 4 bases from V and 4 from J, leaving 14 bases between them. The CDR3 here is CASSSSTGSGANVLTF. CDR3 coding DNA: TGTGCCAGCAGTTCCTCAACAGGGTCCGGGGCCAACGTCCTGACTTTC. Based on the CDR3 plus reference TRBV28 and TRBJ2-6, the full variable domain is DVKVTQSSRYLVKRTGEKVFLECVQDMDHENMFWYRQDPGLGLRLIYFSYDVKMKEKGDIPEGYSVSREKKERFSLILESASTNQTSMYLCASSSSTGSGANVLTFGAGSRLTVL.

The CDR3, as DNA: TGTGCCAGCAGCCACCGCGGGACTAGCGGGAGGGGTTTCTACAATGAGCAGTTCTTC. Translation gives CASSHRGTSGRGFYNEQFF. The rearrangement links TRBV11-3 to TRBJ2-1; 16 bases are shared with TRBD2. This CDR3 is built from 19 residues. J lost 3 bases, V lost 5 bases, and 10 bases had no gene match. Germline CDR1 reads SGHNT; CDR2 reads YENEEA.

The chain couples TRBV10-3 to TRBJ1-5; 9 positions agree with TRBD1. The CDR3 loop spans 14 amino acids. Germline-derived CDR1 and CDR2 are ENHRY and SYGVKD. Trimming took 6 bases from V and 4 from J; bases not matched to a gene: 4. The CDR3 loop reads CAIRDDRGNQPQHF. Written as DNA, the CDR3 is TGTGCCATCAGAGACGACAGGGGGAATCAGCCCCAGCATTTT.

The genes are TRBV1 and TRBJ2-7; the table gives TRBD1 as D, unverified against the DNA. TRBV1 is reported as a pseudogene. There are 12 residues in the CDR3. The CDR3 loop reads CTVRGQCYEQYF. The CDR3 nucleotides read TGCACCGTTCGGGGACAGTGCTACGAGCAGTACTTC.